A selection of T cell receptor beta chains follows, all from one sample in a study of CD8 T cells in Susac syndrome. TCRdb passed the immunoSEQ multiplex PCR reads through MiXCR, listing each CDR3 protein once. The table shows roughly 190,000 distinct CDR3 sequences, with about 91% occurring only once. The sequenced sample was CD4+ T cells from PBMCs. Source of these receptors: a human donor with Susac syndrome. CDR3s include the opening cysteine and the closing phenylalanine or tryptophan. The D gene is left open where the match is weak. Clone size is shown for a subset of rows, as once, few, many or a class of expanded clone.

j_gene,abundance,d_gene,v_gene,CDR3aa,CDR3nt
TRBJ2-2,-,-,TRBV20-1,CSARERAMNTGELFF,TGCAGTGCTAGAGAGAGAGCGATGAACACCGGGGAGCTGTTTTTT
TRBJ1-2,-,TRBD1,TRBV28,CASRSGTEYGYTF,TGTGCCAGCAGGTCCGGGACAGAGTATGGCTACACCTTC
TRBJ1-1,-,TRBD1,TRBV2,CASILRQGNTEAFF,TGTGCCAGCATCCTCAGACAGGGTAACACTGAAGCTTTCTTT
TRBJ2-3,-,TRBD2,TRBV12-3/TRBV12-4,CASSRRGGGPDTQYF,TGTGCCAGCAGCCGTCGGGGGGGCGGGCCAGATACGCAGTATTTT
TRBJ2-5,-,TRBD1,TRBV7-9,CASTAYGTGAAETQYF,TGTGCCAGCACAGCTTATGGGACAGGGGCGGCAGAGACCCAGTACTTC
TRBJ2-3,-,-,TRBV27,CASSFLTRNTDTQYF,TGTGCCAGCAGTTTCCTGACTAGAAACACAGATACGCAGTATTTT
TRBJ1-6,-,-,TRBV2,CARTTGFNSPLHF,TGTGCCAGAACGACAGGCTTTAATTCACCCCTCCACTTT
TRBJ2-7,-,TRBD2,TRBV3-1,CASSRLAGSYEQYF,TGTGCCAGCAGCCGACTAGCGGGTTCCTACGAGCAGTACTTC
TRBJ2-1,-,TRBD2,TRBV19,CASSIAGGLAGRNEQFF,TGTGCCAGTAGTATAGCAGGGGGACTAGCGGGAAGAAATGAGCAGTTCTTC
TRBJ1-5,-,TRBD1,TRBV19,CASSRTGSGNQPQHF,TGTGCCAGTAGTAGGACAGGGTCTGGCAATCAGCCCCAGCATTTT
TRBJ2-1,-,-,TRBV7-9,CASSLSVSFGDEQFF,TGTGCCAGCAGCCTTAGTGTATCTTTTGGGGATGAGCAGTTCTTC
TRBJ2-5,once,-,TRBV19,CASSIGLVRLTGQTQYF,TGTGCCAGTAGTATTGGTCTCGTGAGGCTGACAGGCCAGACCCAGTACTTC
TRBJ2-5,-,-,TRBV11-2,CASIQGADSRETQYF,TGTGCCAGCATCCAGGGAGCCGATAGCAGGGAGACCCAGTACTTC
TRBJ2-1,once,TRBD2,TRBV5-4,CAITDKRGVSPFF,TGTGCCATCACAGATAAGCGGGGGGTTTCCCCGTTCTTC
TRBJ2-5,few,-,TRBV6-5,CASSYGVGETQYF,TGTGCCAGCAGTTACGGGGTTGGAGAGACCCAGTACTTC
TRBJ2-3,-,TRBD1,TRBV5-4,CASRYGTATDTQYF,TGTGCCAGCAGATATGGGACAGCCACAGATACGCAGTATTTT
TRBJ1-1,-,-,TRBV28,CASRRTVDEYTEAFF,TGTGCCAGCCGACGGACAGTAGATGAGTACACTGAAGCTTTCTTT
TRBJ1-6,-,-,TRBV2,CASSPRAGFNSPLHF,TGTGCCAGCAGTCCCCGCGCAGGGTTTAATTCACCCCTCCACTTT
TRBJ2-2,-,TRBD1,TRBV9,CASSVERTGSTGELFF,TGTGCCAGCAGCGTAGAAAGGACAGGTAGCACCGGGGAGCTGTTTTTT
TRBJ2-5,once,TRBD1,TRBV20-1,CSAAGQGRETQYF,TGCAGTGCTGCGGGACAGGGGAGAGAGACCCAGTACTTC
TRBJ2-1,-,TRBD2,TRBV18,CASSPPSTSGSNEQFF,TGTGCCAGCTCACCACCGTCGACTAGCGGGAGTAATGAGCAGTTCTTC
TRBJ1-5,-,-,TRBV19,CASSIGIEDQPQHF,TGTGCCAGTAGTATAGGGATCGAGGACCAGCCCCAGCATTTT
TRBJ2-7,-,-,TRBV6-7,CASSSDANSYEQYF,TGTGCCAGCAGTAGCGACGCTAACTCCTACGAGCAGTACTTC
TRBJ2-4,-,TRBD1,TRBV15,CATNAGTGDKNIQYF,TGTGCCACCAACGCCGGGACAGGGGACAAAAACATTCAGTACTTC
TRBJ2-5,-,TRBD2,TRBV2,CASSRTSGMYQETQYF,TGTGCCAGCAGTAGGACTAGCGGGATGTACCAAGAGACCCAGTACTTC
TRBJ1-5,-,-,TRBV28,CASSLIVRVDQPQHF,TGTGCCAGCAGTTTAATTGTTAGGGTAGATCAGCCCCAGCATTTT
TRBJ1-2,-,-,TRBV12-3/TRBV12-4,CASTLGQRTSSYTF,TGTGCCAGCACCTTGGGGCAGCGAACCTCCTCGTACACCTTC
TRBJ2-2,-,TRBD1,TRBV24-1,CATSDPGTGDTGELFF,TGTGCCACCAGTGATCCCGGGACAGGGGACACCGGGGAGCTGTTTTTT